This T cell receptor (beta chain) was identified during a study of early T cells in non-severe SARS-CoV-2 infection. This CDR3 is built from 12 residues. V dropped 6 bases and J dropped 6 bases, with 9 bases sitting between them. This clonotype was detected a few times. Unique molecular identifier tags were affixed to discrete cDNA molecules. TCRdb re-derived calls from the 5' RACE reads in MiXCR, one entry per CDR3 protein. The sample carries around 81,000 distinct CDR3 sequences, roughly 13% recorded once. Sample: whole blood. This chain uses TRBV12-3 or TRBV12-4 with TRBJ1-5; D is unclear. The TCR originated in an adult who was a healthcare worker with PCR-confirmed SARS-CoV-2 infection or an uninfected control (not recorded which). The CDR3 nucleotides read TGTGCCAGCAGATCTAGCGGTCAGCCCCAGCATTTT. Translation: CASRSSGQPQHF.